This T cell receptor (beta chain) was identified during a study of siplizumab effects on memory and regulatory T cells. TCRdb's copy holds only in-frame clones and misses some; the assay was immunoSEQ multiplex PCR. The sample has approximately 100,000 clones, about 93% seen once; the top ten hold more than 10%. With regard to this clone: Its antigen is unidentified.

Findings and limits, study-wide: It seemed that naive T cells were more diverse than memory cells and were major contributors to the alloresponse.

This CDR3 contains 13 residues. The V end was cut by 3 bases, the J end by 4 bases, with 9 bases between. CDR1 and CDR2 from the germline V gene are MGHDK and SYGVNS. The material sequenced was non-Treg CD4+ T cells sorted from blood. The genes are TRBV25-1 and TRBJ1-1; D not resolved. This receptor was identified in a human donor in good health. CDR3 nucleotides: TGTGCCAGCAGTGATTTTGAAGCCACTGAAGCTTTCTTT. This gives the protein CASSDFEATEAFF.